Listed below are T cell receptor beta chains from one sample, sequenced in a study of blood T cell repertoires in COVID-19. Using immunoSEQ multiplex PCR, the repertoire was profiled, and TCRdb retains in-frame clones only, with some absent. This table holds a few hundred thousand clones, about 81% found once. Sequences were obtained from PBMCs or T cells enriched from blood (not recorded which). All receptors derive from a man aged 40-49 years who had recovered from COVID-19. Both conserved end residues are part of each CDR3. The order of the fields is V gene, J gene, D gene, clone size, CDR3 protein, CDR3 DNA. D genes are given only for firm matches. Only some rows state a clone size, as once, few, many or a class for expanded clones.

V gene: TRBV7-9; J gene: TRBJ2-1; D gene: TRBD2; clone size: -; CDR3 protein: CASSLGLAGFRVNEQFF; CDR3 DNA: TGTGCCAGCAGCTTAGGACTAGCGGGTTTCCGTGTCAATGAGCAGTTCTTC
V gene: TRBV28; J gene: TRBJ1-1; D gene: TRBD1; clone size: -; CDR3 protein: CASILKQGEAFF; CDR3 DNA: TGTGCCAGCATTCTAAAACAGGGGGAAGCTTTCTTT
V gene: TRBV3-1/TRBV3-2; J gene: TRBJ1-1; D gene: -; clone size: -; CDR3 protein: CASSQGAGAEAFF; CDR3 DNA: TGTGCCAGCAGCCAGGGGGCGGGGGCTGAAGCTTTCTTT
V gene: TRBV11-2; J gene: TRBJ1-2; D gene: -; clone size: -; CDR3 protein: CASSFGNYGYTF; CDR3 DNA: TGTGCCAGCAGCTTCGGTAACTATGGCTACACCTTC
V gene: TRBV30; J gene: TRBJ1-4; D gene: -; clone size: -; CDR3 protein: CAWSGGHEKLFF; CDR3 DNA: TGTGCCTGGAGCGGGGGTCATGAAAAACTGTTTTTT
V gene: TRBV30; J gene: TRBJ1-2; D gene: TRBD1; clone size: few; CDR3 protein: CASGQPNYGYTF; CDR3 DNA: TGTGCCTCGGGACAGCCTAACTATGGCTACACCTTC
V gene: TRBV5-1; J gene: TRBJ2-7; D gene: TRBD1; clone size: -; CDR3 protein: CASSLGRTGNEQYF; CDR3 DNA: TGCGCCAGCAGCTTGGGCAGGACAGGGAACGAGCAGTACTTC
V gene: TRBV29-1; J gene: TRBJ1-1; D gene: -; clone size: few; CDR3 protein: CSVRGTDHDNTEAFF; CDR3 DNA: TGCAGCGTTCGCGGGACGGACCACGATAACACTGAAGCTTTCTTT
V gene: TRBV11-2; J gene: TRBJ2-7; D gene: TRBD1; clone size: few; CDR3 protein: CASSFGQGAAYEQYF; CDR3 DNA: TGTGCCAGCAGCTTCGGACAGGGGGCGGCCTACGAGCAGTACTTC
V gene: TRBV9; J gene: TRBJ2-2; D gene: TRBD2; clone size: few; CDR3 protein: CASSVLSGRATGELFF; CDR3 DNA: TGTGCCAGCAGCGTACTTAGCGGGAGGGCCACCGGGGAGCTGTTTTTT